Below are 30 T cell receptor beta chains sequenced from a single sample in a study of shared clonotypes between healthy human individuals. Some clones are missing from TCRdb's copy, which holds only in-frame ones; the method was immunoSEQ multiplex PCR. The data contain about 2.4 million clones, more than 85% of them seen just once; the ten biggest clones take up about 0.34%. Sequences were obtained from naive CD4+ T cells from PBMCs. Subset denoted: CD45RA+ positively selected. These TCRs come from a man between 18 and 35 years old in good health. Some clones in this sample may be carry-over from other donors' samples.

The chain couples TRBV30 to TRBJ2-7; 12 bases map to TRBD1. Losses at the gene ends were 3 bases for V and 4 bases for J; bases not matched to a gene: 7. The germline gives CDR1 GTSNPN, CDR2 SVGIG (reference sequence). The CDR3 contains 15 residues. CDR3 in DNA: TGTGCCTGGAGGCAACCGGGACAGGGGGCTTACGAGCAGTACTTC. This codes for CAWRQPGQGAYEQYF.

The chain has TRBV5-1 and TRBJ2-3; D call uncertain. Trimming cost V 0 bases and J 5 bases, with 7 bases left between them. Germline V gives CDR1 SGHRS, CDR2 YFSETQ. The CDR3 has 13 residues. CDR3 bases: TGCGCCAGCAGCTTGGACGTAGGAGATACGCAGTATTTT. It encodes CASSLDVGDTQYF.

On this clone: This same CDR3 is encoded by further DNA sequences in the sample. The rearrangement joins TRBV7-3 to TRBJ2-5; 11 bases match TRBD2. The junction had 1 base not matched to a gene; V was cut back by 2 bases and J by 2 bases. The CDR3 contains 15 residues. CDR1 and CDR2 (germline): SGHTA, FQGTGA. The CDR3 coding sequence is TGTGCCAGCAGCTTAGGACTAGCGGGTCAAGAGACCCAGTACTTC. Translated, it gives CASSLGLAGQETQYF.

The chain carries TRBV7-2 and TRBJ1-2, with D maybe TRBD1 (6 bases). This CDR3 has 15 residues. Germline V gene sequence: CDR1 SGHTA, CDR2 FQGNSA. Trimming pared 5 bases from V and 1 base from J, leaving 14 bases between. The CDR3 loop is CASSPLGGVNYGYTF. CDR3 nucleotides: TGTGCCAGCAGCCCCCTAGGGGGGGTTAACTATGGCTACACCTTC.

V gene TRBV6-1 combines with J gene TRBJ1-2; 10 bases align to TRBD1. This CDR3 comprises 16 residues. Germline trimming cut 3 bases from V and 4 bases from J; bases unmatched to any gene: 8. Looked up from germline, CDR1 is MNHNS and CDR2 is SASEGT. CDR3 residues: CASSDPGTGDGYGYTF. The CDR3 DNA follows: TGTGCCAGCAGTGATCCAGGGACAGGGGACGGCTATGGCTACACCTTC.

The chain has TRBV5-1 and TRBJ1-2; 9 positions match TRBD1. The CDR3 spans 16 residues. The V segment lost 3 bases and the J segment 0 bases; nucleotides outside the gene matches: 6. Germline V gene lookup returns CDR1 SGHRS and CDR2 YFSETQ. CDR3 protein: CASSSDRGTANYGYTF. CDR3 DNA sequence: TGCGCCAGCAGCTCGGACAGGGGAACCGCTAACTATGGCTACACCTTC.

The rearrangement links TRBV19 to TRBJ1-5; D remains ambiguous. V gave up 6 bases and J gave up 2 bases, with 11 bases separating them. Looked up from germline, CDR1 is LNHDA and CDR2 is SQIVND (reference sequence). The CDR3 has 14 residues. In DNA, the CDR3 is TGTGCCAGTAGCTCCGGACTGGGCAATCAGCCCCAGCATTTT. Translating gives CASSSGLGNQPQHF.

The gene calls are TRBV30 and TRBJ2-7; D is ambiguous. V lost 5 bases, J lost 2 bases, and 13 bases lay in between. The CDR3 sequence is 13 residues long. Per germline, CDR1 GTSNPN and CDR2 SVGIG (reference sequence). CDR3 nucleotide sequence: TGTGCCTGGGAGGTTACATCTGCCTACGAGCAGTACTTC. The encoded protein is CAWEVTSAYEQYF.

V is TRBV7-9 and J is TRBJ2-2; D remains unclear. The V end was cut by 6 bases, the J end by 2 bases, with 13 bases between. CDR3 length: 15 amino acids. Germline assignment: CDR1 SEHNR and CDR2 FQNEAQ (reference sequence). The CDR3 sequence is CASSPVWVNTGELFF. CDR3 nucleotide sequence: TGTGCCAGCAGTCCAGTTTGGGTAAACACCGGGGAGCTGTTTTTT.

This chain connects TRBV11-3 to TRBJ1-2; 8 bases align to TRBD1. The CDR3 spans 14 residues. The germline V gene has CDR1 SGHNT and CDR2 YENEEA. With 7 bases clipped from V and 0 bases from J, the junction kept 4 bases outside the gene matches. For the CDR3, the DNA is TGTGCCAGCATAGGGGACAGGACTAACTATGGCTACACCTTC. This gives the protein CASIGDRTNYGYTF.

The rearrangement links TRBV30 to TRBJ2-2; no definite D call. Germline CDR1 GTSNPN, CDR2 SVGIG (reference sequence). The V gene lost 2 bases and the J gene lost 2 bases, with 3 bases spanning the gap. The CDR3 has 12 amino acids. CDR3 nucleotides: TGTGCCTGGAGTACAAACACCGGGGAGCTGTTTTTT. Protein: CAWSTNTGELFF.

J is TRBJ2-7 and V is TRBV30; possibly TRBD1 for D (6 bases). Trimming pared 2 bases from V and 0 bases from J, leaving 17 bases between. Germline CDR1 reads GTSNPN; CDR2 reads SVGIG (reference sequence). The CDR3 runs to 16 residues. The CDR3: CAWSTIPRGTSYEQYF. In DNA form, the CDR3 reads TGTGCCTGGAGTACAATCCCCAGGGGAACCTCCTACGAGCAGTACTTC.

This chain joins TRBV18 and TRBJ2-1; TRBD1 agrees at 8 bases. The CDR3 totals 15 residues. J gave up 7 bases and V 2 bases, and 7 bases lay outside the gene matches. CDR1 is KGHSH and CDR2 is LQKENI in the germline V gene. The CDR3 region is CASSPWDRPGNEQFF. The CDR3 DNA reads TGTGCCAGCTCACCATGGGACAGGCCGGGGAATGAGCAGTTCTTC.

This clone was detected only once. V is TRBV5-4 and J is TRBJ2-7; 11 bases match TRBD2. CDR1 SGHNT and CDR2 YYREEE come from the germline V gene (reference sequence). The CDR3 runs to 13 residues. The trim removed 4 bases at V and 7 bases at J, leaving 4 bases unmatched. For the CDR3, the DNA is TGTGCCAGCAGCAAGGGACTAGCGGAAGAGCAGTACTTC. Its translation is CASSKGLAEEQYF.

This chain joins TRBV7-2 and TRBJ2-3, with TRBD2 matching 12 bases. Germline CDR1 and CDR2: SGHTA and FQGNSA. V was clipped by 5 bases and J by 0 bases; unmatched bases: 9. This CDR3 region has 18 residues. The DNA for the CDR3 is TGTGCCAGCAGCCAAACTAGCGGGGGGATATCTAGCACAGATACGCAGTATTTT. It translates to CASSQTSGGISSTDTQYF.

The rearrangement joins TRBV7-9 to TRBJ2-1, with D maybe TRBD1 (7 bases). Germline CDR1 is SEHNR and CDR2 is FQNEAQ (reference sequence). V lost 1 base to trimming and J lost 7 bases, with 11 bases between them. The CDR3 has 14 amino acids. DNA for the CDR3: TGTGCCAGCAGCTTAGGACAGGGAGGTAATGAGCAGTTCTTC. It translates to CASSLGQGGNEQFF.

This chain uses TRBV28 with TRBJ2-7, with D possibly TRBD1 on 5 matching bases. This CDR3 is built from 13 residues. V shed 7 bases and J shed 5 bases, with 15 bases lying between them. Germline V CDR1 and CDR2: MDHEN, SYDVKM. As DNA, the CDR3 is TGTGCCAGCATTGGGGCAGGGTGGGACGAGCAGTACTTC. It encodes CASIGAGWDEQYF.

J is TRBJ2-7 and V is TRBV30; TRBD2 matches at 12 bases. The V gene's germline CDR1 is GTSNPN and CDR2 SVGIG (reference sequence). This CDR3 has 13 amino acids. Trimming took 4 bases from V and 6 from J; bases not matched to a gene: 4. The CDR3 DNA follows: TGTGCCTGGAACATACTAGCGGGAGGCGAGCAGTACTTC. Its protein is CAWNILAGGEQYF.

V is TRBV5-1 and J is TRBJ1-2; D not resolved. The V gene's germline CDR1 is SGHRS and CDR2 YFSETQ. V was trimmed by 4 bases and J by 8 bases, leaving 24 bases between them. This CDR3 has 16 residues. Written as DNA, the CDR3 is TGCGCCAGCAGCCCGGATCTTGCCCGGACCCAACAAGGCTACACCTTC. Protein: CASSPDLARTQQGYTF.

The chain is built from TRBV4-1 and TRBJ2-1; possible D gene TRBD2, 6 bases. The germline V and J ends were trimmed by 0 bases and 10 bases, with 19 bases remaining between them. Germline CDR1 and CDR2: MGHRA and YSYEKL. The CDR3 contains 16 residues. The CDR3 loop is CASSQDPTGLLKEQFF. The DNA for the CDR3 is TGCGCCAGCAGCCAAGATCCCACGGGACTCCTCAAGGAGCAGTTCTTC.

The chain is built from TRBV7-9 and TRBJ2-5; the D gene is possibly TRBD2 (5 bases). This CDR3 has 14 amino acids. CDR1 is SEHNR and CDR2 is FQNEAQ in the germline V gene (reference sequence). V was trimmed by 5 bases and J by 6 bases, leaving 16 bases between them. The chain's CDR3 is CASSADSDPQTQYF. In DNA form, the CDR3 reads TGTGCCAGCAGCGCGGACTCAGACCCGCAGACCCAGTACTTC.

This chain joins TRBV29-1 and TRBJ2-5; D possibly matches TRBD1 or TRBD2 (5 bases each). This CDR3 contains 15 residues. Germline V lookup: CDR1 SQVTM, CDR2 ANQGSEA. V shed 2 bases and J shed 5 bases, with 18 bases lying between them. The chain's CDR3 is CSVEKQRGGLETQYF. The CDR3 DNA is TGCAGCGTTGAAAAACAGAGGGGCGGGCTGGAGACCCAGTACTTC.

Only a few counts were recorded for this clone. This may come from a read error, since a much larger clone is one base off. Other DNA sequences within the sample encode an identical CDR3. CDR3 loop: CASSLEETQYF. In DNA form, the CDR3 reads TGTGCCAGCAGCTTGGAAGAGACCCAGTACTTC. This sequence joins TRBV5-6 and TRBJ2-5; D gene uncertain. V lost 0 bases and J lost 3, with 0 bases in between. This CDR3 has 11 residues. In germline, CDR1 is SGHDT, CDR2 YYEEEE. The whole variable domain, remainder taken from reference TRBV5-6 and TRBJ2-5, is DAGVTQSPTHLIKTRGQQVTLRCSPKSGHDTVSWYQQALGQGPQFIFQYYEEEERQRGNFPDRFSGHQFPNYSSELNVNALLLGDSALYLCASSLEETQYFGPGTRLLVL.

The CDR3 here is CASRGGSEQFF. CDR3 coding DNA: TGTGCCAGTCGAGGGGGCAGTGAGCAGTTCTTC. The V call is TRBV19, the J call TRBJ2-1, with TRBD1 matching 7 bases. Trimming removed 8 bases from V and 9 bases from J; junction bases left unmatched: 4. The germline V gene encodes CDR1 LNHDA and CDR2 SQIVND (reference sequence). The CDR3 length is 11 residues. Together with reference TRBV19 and TRBJ2-1, the CDR3 gives the full variable domain: DGGITQSPKYLFRKEGQNVTLSCEQNLNHDAMYWYRQDPGQGLRLIYYSQIVNDFQKGDIAEGYSVSREKKESFPLTVTSAQKNPTAFYLCASRGGSEQFFGPGTRLTVL.

J is TRBJ1-2 and V is TRBV7-9; D is unclear. The germline V gene has CDR1 SEHNR and CDR2 FQNEAQ (reference sequence). Trimming stripped 7 bases from V and 3 bases from J, with 18 bases between. There are 15 residues in the CDR3. CDR3 sequence (DNA): TGTGCCAGCACCCGCGACCGGTTTGAGGACTATGGCTACACCTTC. Translated, it gives CASTRDRFEDYGYTF.

The rearrangement uses TRBV2 and TRBJ1-1; D is perhaps TRBD1 (6 bases). Germline V CDR1 and CDR2: SNHLY, FYNNEI. The CDR3 has 13 residues. Trimming removed 11 bases at V and 1 base at J, with 14 bases between. CDR3 bases: TGTGCCTCCAAAGGGGGAGGGAACACTGAAGCTTTCTTT. It is translated as CASKGGGNTEAFF.

This chain links TRBV5-6 with TRBJ1-2; 11 nucleotides line up with TRBD1. The CDR3 contains 16 residues. The V segment lost 0 bases and the J segment 8 bases; nucleotides outside the gene matches: 9. CDR1 SGHDT and CDR2 YYEEEE come from the germline V gene. CDR3 sequence reads: CASSLEGTGGLRGYTF. DNA of the CDR3: TGTGCCAGCAGCTTGGAAGGGACAGGGGGGCTGAGGGGCTACACCTTC.

The genes are TRBV2 and TRBJ2-1; D is unresolved. V lost 5 bases and J lost 6, with 14 bases in between. CDR1 is SNHLY and CDR2 is FYNNEI in the germline V gene. The CDR3 spans 14 residues. CDR3 in DNA: TGTGCCAGCAGTTCCGGTGGTAGTCGCAATGAGCAGTTCTTC. This translates into CASSSGGSRNEQFF.

The gene calls are TRBV6-1 and TRBJ2-7; D uncertain. The CDR3 has 14 residues. V lost 8 bases to trimming and J lost 2 bases, with 16 bases between them. Per germline, CDR1 MNHNS and CDR2 SASEGT. The CDR3 spells CASQVRGSTYEQYF. CDR3 nucleotides: TGTGCCAGCCAAGTGCGCGGATCCACCTACGAGCAGTACTTC.

The chain recombines TRBV29-1 with TRBJ2-6; no clear D gene. Germline V gene lookup returns CDR1 SQVTM and CDR2 ANQGSEA. The V end lost 4 bases, the J end lost 0 bases, and 7 bases lay between the germline ends. This CDR3 spans 14 amino acids. DNA of the CDR3: TGCAGCGTTGCCATAGGCTCTGGGGCCAACGTCCTGACTTTC. Its translation: CSVAIGSGANVLTF.